This T cell receptor beta chain was identified in a study of shared clonotypes between healthy human individuals. Whole-study context: Used for every donor were three CD4 naive, three CD4 memory, two CD8 naive and one CD8 memory plate.

Only in-frame clones appear in the TCRdb table, and some are missing; sequencing was by immunoSEQ multiplex PCR. The sample yields fewer than 1.4 million clones, roughly 74% seen once. All of the donors resided in Nashville, Tennessee, and each was a Caucasian adult. Negatively enriched CD4+ T cells were divided by CD45RA into naive and memory. This clonotype was obtained from a man between 18 and 29 years old in good health. Some clones in this sample may be carry-over from other donors' samples. The material sequenced was memory CD4+ T cells from PBMCs. The sample's subset: CD45RA-negative fraction.

DNA of the CDR3: TGTGCCAGCAGTTTGAGCCCTTTGGAGCAGTACTTC. Translation gives CASSLSPLEQYF. V usage is TRBV28 and J usage is TRBJ2-7; D is ambiguous. There are 12 residues in the CDR3. Per germline, CDR1 MDHEN and CDR2 SYDVKM. V was cut by 3 bases and J by 7 bases, with 10 bases left in between.